This paragraph covers one T cell receptor beta chain sequence. The antigen is unknown. This sample was included in a study of graft-versus-host responses after intestinal transplantation. Study-wide background: Grafts were multivisceral, liver-intestinal, or isolated intestinal. Anti-thymocyte globulin induction was given to all recipients, followed by tacrolimus and steroids for 2 to 4 years. Study results and limitations: Allografts of one patient group, those with graft-donor T cell macrochimerism, had high graft-versus-host to host-versus-graft clonal ratios. GvH clones surfaced in recipient marrow, some emerging earlier in ileum or blood.

This CDR3 region has 16 residues. Trimming took off 4 bases at V and 5 bases at J, with 17 bases between the two ends. Looked up from germline, CDR1 is LGHNT and CDR2 is FRNRAP. The assay was immunoSEQ multiplex PCR, and TCRdb's table has in-frame clones only and misses some. The repertoire holds about 12,000 clones, approximately 88% seen once, with over 8.5% in the top ten. This chain connects TRBV12-5 to TRBJ2-2; possible D gene TRBD1, 5 bases. The sample consisted of PBMCs, taken approximately 320 days after intestinal transplant. The sequence came from a human patient who received an intestinal transplant, so some T cells may come from the graft donor. CDR3 DNA: TGTGCTAGTGGTTCCTGGGTGGCAGGGCAAACCGGGGAGCTGTTTTTT. Amino acid sequence: CASGSWVAGQTGELFF.